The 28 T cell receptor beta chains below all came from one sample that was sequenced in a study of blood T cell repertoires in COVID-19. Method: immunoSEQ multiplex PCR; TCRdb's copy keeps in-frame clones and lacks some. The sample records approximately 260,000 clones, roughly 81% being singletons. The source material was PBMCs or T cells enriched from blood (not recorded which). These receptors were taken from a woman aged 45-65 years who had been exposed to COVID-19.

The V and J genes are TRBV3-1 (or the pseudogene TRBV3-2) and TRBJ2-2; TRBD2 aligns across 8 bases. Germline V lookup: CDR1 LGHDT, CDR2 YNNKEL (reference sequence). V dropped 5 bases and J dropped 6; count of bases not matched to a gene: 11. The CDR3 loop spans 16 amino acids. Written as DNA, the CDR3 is TGTGCCAGCAGCGTTACCGGGGGGGCGAGTCCCGGGGAGCTGTTTTTT. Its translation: CASSVTGGASPGELFF.

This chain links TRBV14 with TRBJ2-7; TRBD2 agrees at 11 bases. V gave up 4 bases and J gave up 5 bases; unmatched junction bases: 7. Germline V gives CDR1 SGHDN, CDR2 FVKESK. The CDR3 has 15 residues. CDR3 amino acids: CASSLSGGAVDEQYF. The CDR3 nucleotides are TGTGCCAGCAGCCTTAGCGGGGGGGCCGTCGACGAGCAGTACTTC.

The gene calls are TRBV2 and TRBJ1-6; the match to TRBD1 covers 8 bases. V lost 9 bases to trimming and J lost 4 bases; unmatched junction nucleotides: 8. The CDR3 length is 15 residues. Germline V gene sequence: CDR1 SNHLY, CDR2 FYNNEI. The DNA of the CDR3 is TGTGCCAGAAGGGGACAGGCGCCTTATAATTCACCCCTCCACTTT. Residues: CARRGQAPYNSPLHF.

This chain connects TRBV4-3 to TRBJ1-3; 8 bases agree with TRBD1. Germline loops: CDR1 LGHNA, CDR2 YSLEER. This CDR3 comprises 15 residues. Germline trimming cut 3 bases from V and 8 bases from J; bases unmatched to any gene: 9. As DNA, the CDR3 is TGCGCCAGCAGCCAGGCTCAGGGGGCTGGGGACACCATATATTTT. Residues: CASSQAQGAGDTIYF.

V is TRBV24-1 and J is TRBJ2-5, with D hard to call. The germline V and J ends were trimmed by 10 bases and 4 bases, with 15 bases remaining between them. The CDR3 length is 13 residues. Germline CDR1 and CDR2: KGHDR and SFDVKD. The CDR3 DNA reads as TGTGCCACTGCGCTCTCAGGTGGAGAGACCCAGTACTTC. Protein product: CATALSGGETQYF.

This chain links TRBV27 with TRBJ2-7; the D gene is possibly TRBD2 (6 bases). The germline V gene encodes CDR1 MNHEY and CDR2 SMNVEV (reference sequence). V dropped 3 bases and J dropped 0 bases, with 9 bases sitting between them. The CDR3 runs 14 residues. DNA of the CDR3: TGTGCCAGCAGTTTGCGGGGCCCCTCCTACGAGCAGTACTTC. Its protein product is CASSLRGPSYEQYF.

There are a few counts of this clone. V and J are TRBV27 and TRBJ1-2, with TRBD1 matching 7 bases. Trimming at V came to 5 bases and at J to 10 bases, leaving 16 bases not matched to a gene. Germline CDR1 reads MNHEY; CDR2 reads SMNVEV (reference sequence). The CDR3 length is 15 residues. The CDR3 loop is CASSPGPTGLGDYTF. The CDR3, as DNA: TGTGCCAGCAGTCCAGGGCCGACAGGGCTAGGGGACTACACCTTC.

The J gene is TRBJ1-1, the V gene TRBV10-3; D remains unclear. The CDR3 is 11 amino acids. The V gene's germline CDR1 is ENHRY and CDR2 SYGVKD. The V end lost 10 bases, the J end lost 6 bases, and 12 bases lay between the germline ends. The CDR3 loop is CATGNNAEAFF. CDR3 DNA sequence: TGTGCCACCGGGAACAATGCTGAAGCTTTCTTT.

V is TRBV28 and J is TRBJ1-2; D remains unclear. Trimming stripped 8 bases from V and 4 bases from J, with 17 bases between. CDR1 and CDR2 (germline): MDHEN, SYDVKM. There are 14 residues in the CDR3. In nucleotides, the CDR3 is TGTGCCAGCGGAGGGCAAGGGCGAGGCTATGGCTACACCTTC. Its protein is CASGGQGRGYGYTF.

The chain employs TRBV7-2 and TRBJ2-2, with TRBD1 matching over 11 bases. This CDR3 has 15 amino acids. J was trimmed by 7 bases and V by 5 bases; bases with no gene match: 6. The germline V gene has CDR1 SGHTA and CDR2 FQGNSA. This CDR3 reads CASSEGQGAGGELFF. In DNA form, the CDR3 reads TGTGCCAGCAGCGAAGGACAGGGGGCGGGCGGGGAGCTGTTTTTT.

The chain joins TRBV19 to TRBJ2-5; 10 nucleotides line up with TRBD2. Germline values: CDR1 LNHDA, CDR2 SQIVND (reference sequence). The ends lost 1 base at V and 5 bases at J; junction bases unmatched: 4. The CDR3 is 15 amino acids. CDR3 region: CASSIAASGGETQYF. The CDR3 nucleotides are TGTGCCAGTAGTATAGCGGCTAGCGGGGGTGAGACCCAGTACTTC.

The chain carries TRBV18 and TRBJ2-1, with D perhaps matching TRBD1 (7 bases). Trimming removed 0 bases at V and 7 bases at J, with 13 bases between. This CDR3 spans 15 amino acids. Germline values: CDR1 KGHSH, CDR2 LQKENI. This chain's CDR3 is CASSPPWAGGNEQFF. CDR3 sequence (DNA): TGTGCCAGCTCACCACCCTGGGCAGGGGGGAATGAGCAGTTCTTC. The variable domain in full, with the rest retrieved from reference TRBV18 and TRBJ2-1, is NAGVMQNPRHLVRRRGQEARLRCSPMKGHSHVYWYRQLPEEGLKFMVYLQKENIIDESGMPKERFSAEFPKEGPSILRIQQVVRGDSAAYFCASSPPWAGGNEQFFGPGTRLTVL.

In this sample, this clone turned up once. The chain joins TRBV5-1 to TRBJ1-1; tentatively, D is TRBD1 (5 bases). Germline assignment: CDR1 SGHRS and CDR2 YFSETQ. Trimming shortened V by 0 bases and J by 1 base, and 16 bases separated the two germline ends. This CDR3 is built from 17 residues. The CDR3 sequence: CASSLAVDTITNTEAFF. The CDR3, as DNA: TGCGCCAGCAGCTTGGCCGTGGACACTATAACGAACACTGAAGCTTTCTTT.

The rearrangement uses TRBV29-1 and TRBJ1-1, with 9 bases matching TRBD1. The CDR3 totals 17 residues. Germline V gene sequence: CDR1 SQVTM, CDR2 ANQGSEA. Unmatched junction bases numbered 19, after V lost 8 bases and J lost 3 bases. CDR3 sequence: CSYNDRGSLREDTEAFF. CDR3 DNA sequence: TGCAGCTATAATGACAGGGGGTCTCTCCGGGAGGACACTGAAGCTTTCTTT.

CDR3 nucleotide sequence: TGTGCCAGCGGGACAGCCGCGAACACCGGGGAGCTGTTTTTT. Residues: CASGTAANTGELFF. The chain joins TRBV19 to TRBJ2-2; 7 nucleotides line up with TRBD1. Per germline, CDR1 LNHDA and CDR2 SQIVND (reference sequence). The CDR3 has 14 amino acids. J was trimmed by 0 bases and V by 9 bases; bases with no gene match: 4. Full variable domain (missing parts from reference TRBV19 and TRBJ2-2): DGGITQSPKYLFRKEGQNVTLSCEQNLNHDAMYWYRQDPGQGLRLIYYSQIVNDFQKGDIAEGYSVSREKKESFPLTVTSAQKNPTAFYLCASGTAANTGELFFGEGSRLTVL.

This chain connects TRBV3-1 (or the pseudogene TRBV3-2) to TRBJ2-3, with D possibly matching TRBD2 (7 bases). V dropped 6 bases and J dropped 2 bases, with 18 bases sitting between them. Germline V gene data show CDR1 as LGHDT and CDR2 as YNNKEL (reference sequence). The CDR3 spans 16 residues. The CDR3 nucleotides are TGTGCCAGCAGTTCGGCCGGGGGGCCTTCCACAGATACGCAGTATTTT. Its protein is CASSSAGGPSTDTQYF.

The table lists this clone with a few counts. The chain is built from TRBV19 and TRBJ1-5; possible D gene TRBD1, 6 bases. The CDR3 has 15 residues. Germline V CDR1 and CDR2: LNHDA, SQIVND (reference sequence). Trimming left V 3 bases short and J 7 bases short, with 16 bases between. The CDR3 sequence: CASSMGGGRWQPQHF. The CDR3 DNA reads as TGTGCCAGTAGTATGGGCGGGGGGCGGTGGCAGCCCCAGCATTTT.

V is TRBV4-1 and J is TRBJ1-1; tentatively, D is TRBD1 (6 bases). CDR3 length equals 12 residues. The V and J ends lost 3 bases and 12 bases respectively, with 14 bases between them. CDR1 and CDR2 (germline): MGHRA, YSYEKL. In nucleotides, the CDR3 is TGCGCCAGCAGCCAGGCCATCCAGGGGACTTTCTTT. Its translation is CASSQAIQGTFF.

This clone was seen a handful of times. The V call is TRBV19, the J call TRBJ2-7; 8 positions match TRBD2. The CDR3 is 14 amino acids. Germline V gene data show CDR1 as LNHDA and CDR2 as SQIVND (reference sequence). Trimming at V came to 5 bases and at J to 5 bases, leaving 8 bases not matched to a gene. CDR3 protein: CASSLRGGSDEQYF. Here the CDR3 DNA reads TGTGCCAGTAGTCTCCGGGGGGGTAGCGACGAGCAGTACTTC.

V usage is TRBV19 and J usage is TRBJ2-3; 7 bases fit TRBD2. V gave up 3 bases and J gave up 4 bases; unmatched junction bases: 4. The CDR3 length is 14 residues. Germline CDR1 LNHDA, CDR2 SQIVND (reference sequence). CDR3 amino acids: CASSIGGGADTQYF. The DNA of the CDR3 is TGTGCCAGTAGTATTGGTGGGGGGGCAGATACGCAGTATTTT. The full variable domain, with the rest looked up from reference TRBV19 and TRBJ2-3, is DGGITQSPKYLFRKEGQNVTLSCEQNLNHDAMYWYRQDPGQGLRLIYYSQIVNDFQKGDIAEGYSVSREKKESFPLTVTSAQKNPTAFYLCASSIGGGADTQYFGPGTRLTVL.

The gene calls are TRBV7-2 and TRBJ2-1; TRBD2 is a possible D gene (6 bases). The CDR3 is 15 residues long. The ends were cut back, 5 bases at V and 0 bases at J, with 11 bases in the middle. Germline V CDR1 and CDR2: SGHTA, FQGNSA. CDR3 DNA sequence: TGTGCCAGCAGCCGGGGGACCAGCTCCTACAATGAGCAGTTCTTC. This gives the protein CASSRGTSSYNEQFF.

The CDR3 DNA sequence: TGTGCCAGCAGACAGGGTCTGGGTGAGCAGTTCTTC. Translation gives CASRQGLGEQFF. This chain joins TRBV12-3 or TRBV12-4 and TRBJ2-1; perhaps TRBD1 as D (6 bases). This CDR3 is 12 amino acids long. V gave up 6 bases and J gave up 9 bases, with 12 bases separating them.

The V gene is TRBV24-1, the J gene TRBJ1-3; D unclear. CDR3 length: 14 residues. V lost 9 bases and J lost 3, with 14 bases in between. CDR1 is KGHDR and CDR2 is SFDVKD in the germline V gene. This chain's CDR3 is CATYPGGNGNTIYF. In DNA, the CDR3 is TGTGCCACCTACCCGGGTGGCAATGGAAACACCATATATTTT.

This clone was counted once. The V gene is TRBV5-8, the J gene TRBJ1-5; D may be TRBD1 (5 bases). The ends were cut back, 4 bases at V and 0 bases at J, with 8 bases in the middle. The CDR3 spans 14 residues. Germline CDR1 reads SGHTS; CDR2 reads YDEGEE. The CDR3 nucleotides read TGTGCCAGCAGCCCGGACATTAGCAATCAGCCCCAGCATTTT. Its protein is CASSPDISNQPQHF.

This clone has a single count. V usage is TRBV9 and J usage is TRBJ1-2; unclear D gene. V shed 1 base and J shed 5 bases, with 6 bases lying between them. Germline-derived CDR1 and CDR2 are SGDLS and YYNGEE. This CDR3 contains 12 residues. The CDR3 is CASSVSTYGYTF. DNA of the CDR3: TGTGCCAGCAGCGTATCGACATATGGCTACACCTTC.

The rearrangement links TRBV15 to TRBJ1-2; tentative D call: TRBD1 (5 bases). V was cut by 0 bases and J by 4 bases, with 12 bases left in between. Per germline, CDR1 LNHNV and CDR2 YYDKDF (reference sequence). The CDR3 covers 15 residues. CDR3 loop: CATSRDTRGGYGYTF. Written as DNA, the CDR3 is TGTGCCACCAGCAGAGATACAAGGGGAGGCTATGGCTACACCTTC. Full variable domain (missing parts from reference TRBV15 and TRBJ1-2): DAMVIQNPRYQVTQFGKPVTLSCSQTLNHNVMYWYQQKSSQAPKLLFHYYDKDFNNEADTPDNFQSRRPNTSFCFLDIRSPGLGDTAMYLCATSRDTRGGYGYTFGSGTRLTVV.

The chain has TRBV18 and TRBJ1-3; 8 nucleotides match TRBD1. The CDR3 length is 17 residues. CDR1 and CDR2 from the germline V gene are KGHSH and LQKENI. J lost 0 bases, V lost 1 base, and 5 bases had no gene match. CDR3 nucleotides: TGTGCCAGCTCACCACTTACAGGGGGACACTCTGGAAACACCATATATTTT. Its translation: CASSPLTGGHSGNTIYF.

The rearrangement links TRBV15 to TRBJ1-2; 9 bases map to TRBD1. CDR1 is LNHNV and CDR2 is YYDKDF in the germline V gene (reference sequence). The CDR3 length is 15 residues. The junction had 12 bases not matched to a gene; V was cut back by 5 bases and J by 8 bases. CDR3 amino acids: CATSPPGTGSGGYTF. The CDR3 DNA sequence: TGTGCCACCAGCCCTCCCGGGACAGGGTCAGGAGGCTACACCTTC. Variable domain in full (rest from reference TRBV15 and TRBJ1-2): DAMVIQNPRYQVTQFGKPVTLSCSQTLNHNVMYWYQQKSSQAPKLLFHYYDKDFNNEADTPDNFQSRRPNTSFCFLDIRSPGLGDTAMYLCATSPPGTGSGGYTFGSGTRLTVV.